This T cell receptor beta chain stems from a study of blood T cells in healthy people across ages. Germline V gene lookup returns CDR1 SGHVS and CDR2 FNYEAQ. This CDR3 has 17 residues. Trimming removed 5 bases from V and 0 bases from J, with 19 bases in between. Next came a second PCR, run for roughly 6 to 11 cycles, which used a sample-barcoded 5' primer along with a J-beta primer mix. TCRdb independently ran MiXCR on the 5' RACE reads; one entry per CDR3 protein. The sample includes about 1.4 million distinct CDR3 sequences, approximately 59% seen only once; the top ten take 6.5% to 8%. This clonotype was sampled from a man between 18 and 29 years old in good health. The specimen sequenced was blood. The chain has TRBV7-6 and TRBJ1-2; the D gene is possibly TRBD1 (6 bases). CDR3 sequence reads: CASSGPDRTEANYGYTF. The CDR3 DNA reads as TGTGCCAGCAGCGGCCCGGATAGGACAGAGGCTAACTATGGCTACACCTTC.